This entry lists 28 T cell receptor beta chains sequenced from one sample in a study of CD8+CD57+ T cells in acquired aplastic anemia. Patients who underwent sequencing had shown CD8+CD57+ cell expansion by flow cytometry. According to the study, genomic DNA was the template for TCR beta VDJ and CDR3 profiling. One entry per CDR3 protein, called by TCRdb with MiXCR from the reads. The sample has 130,000 or so distinct CDR3 sequences; 30% to 45% are singletons. Sequencing used sorted CD4+, CD8+, or CD8+CD57+ T cells (not recorded which) from PBMCs. The receptors here all came from a human donor with aplastic anemia.

The rearrangement uses TRBV2 and TRBJ2-7; 7 nucleotides agree with TRBD1. This CDR3 spans 15 amino acids. With 2 bases clipped from V and 1 base from J, the junction kept 5 bases outside the gene matches. Germline CDR1 SNHLY, CDR2 FYNNEI. In nucleotides, the CDR3 is TGTGCCAGCAGTGAACCCGGGACAGCATCCTACGAGCAGTACTTC. It translates to CASSEPGTASYEQYF.

The DNA for the CDR3 is TGTGCCAGCAGTCCGGGCCACGAGCAGTACTTC. Translated, it gives CASSPGHEQYF. The chain joins TRBV2 to TRBJ2-7; no clear D. This CDR3 has 11 residues. Looked up from germline, CDR1 is SNHLY and CDR2 is FYNNEI. Trimming removed 5 bases from V and 5 bases from J, with 7 bases in between.

This clonotype was counted many times. The rearrangement uses TRBV20-1 and TRBJ1-5, with 8 bases lining up with TRBD1. The CDR3 runs to 15 residues. Germline trimming cut 3 bases from V and 0 bases from J; bases unmatched to any gene: 4. The V gene's germline CDR1 is DFQATT and CDR2 SNEGSKA (reference sequence). CDR3 loop: CSASRTGFSNQPQHF. The CDR3 DNA reads TGCAGTGCTAGCCGGACAGGGTTTAGCAATCAGCCCCAGCATTTT.

This clonotype was picked up many times. V usage is TRBV2 and J usage is TRBJ1-1; D perhaps matches TRBD1 (6 bases). The V gene's germline CDR1 is SNHLY and CDR2 FYNNEI. CDR3 length: 14 residues. Trimming took 3 bases from V and 4 from J, leaving 12 bases between them. CDR3 nucleotide sequence: TGTGCCAGCAGTGAGCAGGGGTTCAGCACTGAAGCTTTCTTT. Its translation is CASSEQGFSTEAFF.

This clonotype was recorded a few times. DNA for the CDR3: TGCGCCAGCAGCCAAACAGGGGTGGCCAAAAACATTCAGTACTTC. Translated: CASSQTGVAKNIQYF. The chain combines TRBV4-1 with TRBJ2-4; 7 bases line up with TRBD1. Trimming at V came to 2 bases and at J to 1 base, leaving 2 bases not matched to a gene. Germline CDR1 MGHRA, CDR2 YSYEKL. CDR3 length: 15 residues.

This clonotype occurred many times. This chain connects TRBV15 to TRBJ1-2, with 7 positions matching TRBD1. The CDR3 runs to 15 residues. Germline CDR1 reads LNHNV; CDR2 reads YYDKDF (reference sequence). V lost 4 bases and J lost 6; bases outside the gene matches: 11. The CDR3 DNA reads TGTGCCACCAGCACTCGACAGGGACCGAGGGATGGCTACACCTTC. As protein: CATSTRQGPRDGYTF.

This clonotype appeared many times. The chain uses TRBV5-1 and TRBJ2-7, with 7 bases lining up with TRBD1. The trim removed 2 bases at V and 7 bases at J, leaving 6 bases unmatched. Germline V gene lookup returns CDR1 SGHRS and CDR2 YFSETQ. This CDR3 is built from 13 residues. This CDR3 is CASSFLQGNEQYV. CDR3 bases: TGCGCCAGCAGCTTTTTACAGGGGAATGAGCAGTACGTC.

This chain connects TRBV5-1 to TRBJ2-7; TRBD1 matches 8 bases. The CDR3 loop spans 13 amino acids. Germline V gene sequence: CDR1 SGHRS, CDR2 YFSETQ. The J segment lost 3 bases and the V segment lost 6 bases, leaving 5 bases of the junction unmatched. For the CDR3, the DNA is TGCGCCAGCACCAGGGGGCGGGGCTACGAGCAGTACGTC. It specifies CASTRGRGYEQYV.

This sequence joins TRBV19 and TRBJ1-2; 9 positions match TRBD1. The CDR3 runs to 15 residues. Germline loops: CDR1 LNHDA, CDR2 SQIVND (reference sequence). Losses at the gene ends were 4 bases for V and 4 bases for J; bases not matched to a gene: 7. CDR3 bases: TGTGCCAGTAGTAAACCGGGACAGGGTCTCTATGGCTACACCTTC. This encodes CASSKPGQGLYGYTF.

This clonotype was counted ten times or more. This chain uses TRBV5-1 with TRBJ2-3, with D perhaps matching TRBD1 or TRBD2 (5 bases each). Trimming took 0 bases from V and 2 from J, leaving 10 bases between them. The CDR3 is 15 amino acids. Germline-derived CDR1 and CDR2 are SGHRS and YFSETQ. The CDR3 here is CASSLERGPTDTQYF. In DNA, the CDR3 is TGCGCCAGCAGCTTGGAACGGGGCCCCACAGATACGCAGTATTTT.

The gene calls are TRBV12-3 or TRBV12-4 and TRBJ1-1; D is ambiguous. CDR3 length: 14 residues. The V end lost 4 bases, the J end lost 2 bases, and 11 bases lay between the germline ends. The CDR3 region has the DNA TGTGCCAGCAGTTCCGACGGATACAACACTGAAGCTTTCTTT. The encoded protein is CASSSDGYNTEAFF.

This sequence joins TRBV24-1 and TRBJ2-7; D possibly corresponds to TRBD2 (6 bases). The CDR3 runs 17 residues. Trimming took 4 bases from V and 7 from J, leaving 25 bases between them. Germline V lookup: CDR1 KGHDR, CDR2 SFDVKD. The CDR3 here is CATSEAGTGAVVGEQYF. The CDR3 DNA reads TGTGCCACCAGTGAAGCCGGGACTGGCGCGGTTGTGGGAGAGCAGTACTTC.

The chain joins TRBV29-1 to TRBJ1-2, with D maybe TRBD1 (6 bases). Trimming left V 7 bases short and J 6 bases short, with 12 bases between. The CDR3 contains 11 residues. CDR1 and CDR2 (germline): SQVTM, ANQGSEA. The CDR3 sequence is CSGLQGDGYTF. CDR3 bases: TGCAGCGGCCTACAGGGAGATGGCTACACCTTC.

This clonotype was seen just once. The V gene is TRBV6-5, the J gene TRBJ2-7; a weak D match, TRBD2 (6 bases). Germline loops: CDR1 MNHEY, CDR2 SVGAGI. Between the trimmed V and J ends, which lost 0 bases and 6 bases, there was a span of 9 bases. This CDR3 is 13 amino acids long. The DNA for the CDR3 is TGTGCCAGCAGTTACTCGATGGGGGGCGAGCAGTACTTC. Translated, it gives CASSYSMGGEQYF.

A remark on this clonotype: A much larger clone lies a single base off, so this may be a read error. V gene TRBV5-1 combines with J gene TRBJ1-1, with D uncertain. CDR1 is SGHRS, CDR2 YFSETQ, per germline. The CDR3 runs to 14 residues. The CDR3 coding sequence is TGCGCCAGCAGCCCACAGATAATGAACGCTGAAGCTTTCTTT. It specifies CASSPQIMNAEAFF.

The V gene is TRBV20-1, the J gene TRBJ2-7; TRBD1 agrees at 9 bases. With V trimmed by 5 bases and J by 8 bases, 7 bases remained unmatched. CDR1 and CDR2 from the germline V gene are DFQATT and SNEGSKA (reference sequence). This CDR3 has 12 amino acids. The CDR3 loop reads CSAPGQGGKQYF. Here the CDR3 DNA reads TGCAGTGCTCCGGGACAGGGCGGTAAGCAGTACTTC.

This clonotype has ten or more counts. This sequence joins TRBV20-1 and TRBJ2-3; D perhaps matches TRBD2 (6 bases). CDR1 and CDR2 (germline): DFQATT, SNEGSKA (reference sequence). The V gene lost 3 bases and the J gene lost 2 bases, with 9 bases spanning the gap. The CDR3 consists of 13 residues. CDR3 DNA: TGCAGTGCTAGCCCGGGAGCCACAGATACGCAGTATTTT. Its protein is CSASPGATDTQYF.

This clonotype has ten or more counts. The V call is TRBV29-1, the J call TRBJ2-1; either TRBD1 or TRBD2 may fit D (6 bases each). With 5 bases removed from V and 2 bases from J, the gap between germline ends came to 13 bases. This CDR3 is 14 amino acids long. Germline V CDR1 and CDR2: SQVTM, ANQGSEA. The CDR3 spells CSVLGGLTYNEQFF. The CDR3, as DNA: TGCAGCGTTCTTGGGGGGCTGACCTACAATGAGCAGTTCTTC.

This sequence joins TRBV24-1 and TRBJ2-5; D remains ambiguous. Trimming took 4 bases from V and 9 from J, leaving 23 bases between them. CDR1 KGHDR and CDR2 SFDVKD come from the germline V gene. The CDR3 has 16 amino acids. In nucleotides, the CDR3 is TGTGCCACCAGTGACCGTACAGTGGGAAGCAATCAGCCCCAGTACTTC. This sequence encodes CATSDRTVGSNQPQYF.

On this clonotype: A much larger clonotype is one base distant, so this may be a read error. The gene calls are TRBV27 and TRBJ2-5; no reliable D call. Germline values: CDR1 MNHEY, CDR2 SMNVEV (reference sequence). The CDR3 runs 14 residues. The CDR3 DNA reads as TGTGCCAGCCCCCCTAGGCCCTACCAAGAGACCCGGTACTTC. This codes for CASPPRPYQETRYF.

This clonotype was seen only a few times. The chain has TRBV29-1 and TRBJ2-3; tentatively, D is TRBD1 (6 bases). V lost 7 bases and J lost 0, with 11 bases in between. Germline loops: CDR1 SQVTM, CDR2 ANQGSEA. This CDR3 has 13 amino acids. The CDR3 DNA reads TGCAGCGCCGAAGGGGGAAGCACAGATACGCAGTATTTT. As protein: CSAEGGSTDTQYF.

This clonotype occurred many times. The chain joins TRBV11-2 to TRBJ1-1; a possible D gene is TRBD1 (5 bases). Trimming pared 0 bases from V and 11 bases from J, leaving 22 bases between. The CDR3 length is 16 residues. Germline values: CDR1 SGHAT, CDR2 FQNNGV. In DNA form, the CDR3 reads TGTGCCAGCAGCTTAGATGGTGCCAGGGCAGGAGTGGGTGCTTTCTTT. It translates to CASSLDGARAGVGAFF.

This rearrangement joins TRBV2 to TRBJ2-5, with D perhaps matching TRBD2 (5 bases). The CDR3 spans 12 residues. Germline V lookup: CDR1 SNHLY, CDR2 FYNNEI. Deletions cut 4 bases from V and 7 bases from J, with 10 bases between. This CDR3 reads CASSVRGRTQYF. DNA for the CDR3: TGTGCCAGCAGTGTTCGGGGTAGGACCCAGTACTTC.

A note on this clonotype: Since a much larger clone is just one base distant, this may be a read error. The chain employs TRBV6-1 and TRBJ1-2; the D is unclear. The CDR3 is 14 residues long. V lost 7 bases and J 1 base, leaving 13 bases between the germline ends. Germline V gene data show CDR1 as MNHNS and CDR2 as SASEGT. CDR3 sequence reads: CASTPCPNNYGYTF. The CDR3 bases are TGTGCCAGCACTCCGTGTCCCAATAACTATGGCTACACCTTC.

This clonotype was recorded at least ten times. This may arise from a read error, as a much more abundant clone is one base away. The chain links TRBV2 to TRBJ1-5; D gene unclear. This CDR3 comprises 13 residues. Germline V gene lookup returns CDR1 SNHLY and CDR2 FYNNEI. The CDR3 coding sequence is TGTGCCGGCAGGCCGGGTGGCACTCAGCCCCAGCATTTT. This encodes CAGRPGGTQPQHF.

Concerning this clonotype itself: A read error may explain this, as a much larger clone is one base away. This rearrangement joins TRBV4-1 to TRBJ1-1; a weak D match, TRBD1 (5 bases). CDR3 length equals 14 residues. Per germline, CDR1 MGHRA and CDR2 YSYEKL. CDR3 region: CPSSQEWGGTEAFF. DNA for the CDR3: TGCCCCAGCAGCCAAGAGTGGGGCGGGACTGAAGCTTTCTTT.

This clonotype was recorded at least ten times. V and J are TRBV2 and TRBJ2-5; D gene uncertain. The CDR3 covers 12 residues. Germline V gives CDR1 SNHLY, CDR2 FYNNEI. V lost 1 base and J lost 6, with 6 bases in between. The CDR3 region has the DNA TGTGCCAGCAGTGAAGGGGGTAAGACCCAGTACTTC. Translation: CASSEGGKTQYF.

At least ten counts were recorded for this clonotype. This chain uses TRBV27 with TRBJ1-2; a possible D gene is TRBD1 (6 bases). This CDR3 has 14 residues. Per the germline V gene, CDR1 is MNHEY and CDR2 is SMNVEV (reference sequence). The V end was cut by 5 bases, the J end by 3 bases, with 13 bases between. Written as DNA, the CDR3 is TGTGCCAGCAGTAACAGGGACGCTGACTATGGCTACACCTTC. It encodes CASSNRDADYGYTF.